Sequencing of this T cell receptor beta chain was carried out in a study of B cell selection in AIRE deficiency. Study-level findings and limits: Of a few thousand shared Treg TCRbeta sequences, around 32% were healthy-only, about 8.6% patient-only. Around 31% of healthy-shared Treg sequences were found among patient Tconv cells.

This CDR3 spans 14 amino acids. The germline gives CDR1 SGHAT, CDR2 FQNNGV. V lost 2 bases, J lost 4 bases, and 11 bases lay in between. Note on this clone: Its target is not known.

Sequenced by immunoSEQ multiplex PCR; TCRdb stores in-frame clones only, minus some. Of about 22,000 clones listed, approximately 96% are singletons. Sorting defined conventional CD4 T cells as CD4+CD127+. Controls came from healthy donors unrelated to patients. The clonotype was recovered from a human donor in good health. The chain links TRBV11-2 to TRBJ1-2; no clear D gene. Input material: CD4+CD127+ conventional T cells sorted from PBMCs. CDR3 loop: CASSLHDSPYGYTF. The DNA of the CDR3 is TGTGCCAGCAGCTTACATGACTCACCCTATGGCTACACCTTC.